This T cell receptor beta chain emerged from a study of response to subunit inactivated influenza vaccine. Regarding the study as a whole: Few new T cells, the authors suggested, are recruited by each seasonal influenza vaccination.

The CDR3 is made up of 14 amino acids. V gave up 3 bases and J gave up 2 bases, with 11 bases separating them. Germline V CDR1 and CDR2: DFQATT, SNEGSKA (reference sequence). From the RT-PCR reads, TCRdb called clonotypes with MiXCR, one entry per CDR3 protein. The sample lists approximately 530,000 distinct CDR3 sequences, about 7.2% occurring once. In the case of this clonotype: Its matching antigen is unknown.

The sequence was collected from a man aged 50-75 years who received an inactivated influenza vaccine. The chain has TRBV20-1 and TRBJ1-5; weak D call: TRBD1 (6 bases). The specimen was PBMCs from blood, collected about 24 months after vaccination. The CDR3 is CSASAGAGNQPQHF. In DNA form, the CDR3 reads TGCAGTGCTAGTGCGGGGGCTGGCAATCAGCCCCAGCATTTT.